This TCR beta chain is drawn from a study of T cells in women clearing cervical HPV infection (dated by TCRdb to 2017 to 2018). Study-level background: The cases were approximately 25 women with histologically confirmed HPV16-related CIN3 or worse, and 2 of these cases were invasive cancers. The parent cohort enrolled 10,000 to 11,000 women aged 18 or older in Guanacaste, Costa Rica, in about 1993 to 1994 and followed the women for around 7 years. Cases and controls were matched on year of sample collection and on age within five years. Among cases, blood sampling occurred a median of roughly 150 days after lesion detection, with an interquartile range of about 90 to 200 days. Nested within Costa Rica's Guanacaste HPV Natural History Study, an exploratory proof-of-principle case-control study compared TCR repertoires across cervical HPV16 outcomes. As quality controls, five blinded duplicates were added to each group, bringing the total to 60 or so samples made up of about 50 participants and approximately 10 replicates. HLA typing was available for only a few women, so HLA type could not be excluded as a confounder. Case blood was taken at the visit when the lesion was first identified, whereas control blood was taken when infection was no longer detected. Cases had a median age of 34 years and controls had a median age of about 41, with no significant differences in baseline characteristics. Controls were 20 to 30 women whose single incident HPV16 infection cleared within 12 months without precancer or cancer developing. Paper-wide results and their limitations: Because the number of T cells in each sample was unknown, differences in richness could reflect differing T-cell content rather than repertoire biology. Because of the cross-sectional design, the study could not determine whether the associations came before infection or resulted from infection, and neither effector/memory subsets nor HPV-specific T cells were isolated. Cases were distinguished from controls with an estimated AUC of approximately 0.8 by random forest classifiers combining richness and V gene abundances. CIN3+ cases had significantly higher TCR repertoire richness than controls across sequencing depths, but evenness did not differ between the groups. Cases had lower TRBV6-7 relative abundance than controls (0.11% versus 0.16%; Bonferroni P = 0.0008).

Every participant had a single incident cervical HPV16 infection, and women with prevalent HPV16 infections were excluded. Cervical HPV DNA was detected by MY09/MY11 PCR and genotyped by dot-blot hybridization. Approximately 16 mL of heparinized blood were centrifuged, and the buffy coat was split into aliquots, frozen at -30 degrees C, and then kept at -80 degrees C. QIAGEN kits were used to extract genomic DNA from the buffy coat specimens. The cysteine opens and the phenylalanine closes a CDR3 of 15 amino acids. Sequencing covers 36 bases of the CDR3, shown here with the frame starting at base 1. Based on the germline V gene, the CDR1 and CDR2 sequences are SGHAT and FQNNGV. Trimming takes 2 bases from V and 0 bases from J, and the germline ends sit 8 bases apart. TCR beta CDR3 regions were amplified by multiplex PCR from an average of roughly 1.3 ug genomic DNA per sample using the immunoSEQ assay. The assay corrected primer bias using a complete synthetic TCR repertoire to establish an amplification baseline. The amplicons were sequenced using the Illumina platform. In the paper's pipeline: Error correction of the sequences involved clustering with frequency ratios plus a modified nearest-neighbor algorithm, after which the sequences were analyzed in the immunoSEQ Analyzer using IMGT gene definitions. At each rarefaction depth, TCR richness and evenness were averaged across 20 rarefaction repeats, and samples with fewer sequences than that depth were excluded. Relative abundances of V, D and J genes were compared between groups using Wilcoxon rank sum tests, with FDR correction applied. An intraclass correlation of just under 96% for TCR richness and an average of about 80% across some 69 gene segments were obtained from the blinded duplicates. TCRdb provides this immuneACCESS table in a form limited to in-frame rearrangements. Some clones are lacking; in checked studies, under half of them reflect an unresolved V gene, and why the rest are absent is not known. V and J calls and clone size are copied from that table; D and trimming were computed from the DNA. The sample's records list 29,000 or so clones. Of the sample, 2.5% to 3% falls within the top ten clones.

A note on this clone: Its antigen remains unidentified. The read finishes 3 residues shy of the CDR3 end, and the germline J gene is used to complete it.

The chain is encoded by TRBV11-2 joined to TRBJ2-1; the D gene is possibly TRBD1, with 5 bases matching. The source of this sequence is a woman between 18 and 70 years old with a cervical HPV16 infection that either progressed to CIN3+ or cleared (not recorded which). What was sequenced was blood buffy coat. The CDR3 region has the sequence CASSLQGSSYNEQFF. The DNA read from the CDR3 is TGTGCCAGCAGCTTACAGGGAAGCTCCTACAATGAG.